The 25 T cell receptor beta chains below were found in one sample sequenced in a study of identical twins. TCRdb re-analysed the 5' RACE reads in MiXCR, keeping a single row per CDR3 protein. The sample has about 340,000 distinct CDR3 sequences, roughly 10% seen once. Sequenced material: naive T cells sorted from blood. The receptors stem from a woman aged 50 to 65 in good health.

This clonotype was found a few times. This chain uses TRBV30 with TRBJ2-5; TRBD2 matches 11 bases. Unmatched junction bases numbered 1, after V lost 0 bases and J lost 4 bases. The CDR3 is 14 amino acids. Germline V gives CDR1 GTSNPN, CDR2 SVGIG (reference sequence). The CDR3 reads CAWSVLAGAETQYF. The CDR3 region has the DNA TGTGCCTGGAGTGTACTAGCGGGAGCAGAGACCCAGTACTTC.

This clonotype was detected only a few times. In DNA, the CDR3 is TGCAGCGTCCCGGGACAGGGTTCCGCAGATACGCAGTATTTT. Residues: CSVPGQGSADTQYF. The chain employs TRBV29-1 and TRBJ2-3; 9 nucleotides line up with TRBD1. The CDR3 is 14 residues long. The V gene's germline CDR1 is SQVTM and CDR2 ANQGSEA. V gave up 6 bases and J gave up 4 bases; unmatched junction bases: 8.

Only a few counts were recorded for this clonotype. CDR3 nucleotide sequence: TGTGCCACCAGCACACGGGACCGAGAGCAGTTCTTC. This gives the protein CATSTRDREQFF. V usage is TRBV15 and J usage is TRBJ2-1; D assignment may be TRBD1 or TRBD2 (5 bases each). This CDR3 region has 12 residues. The germline V gene encodes CDR1 LNHNV and CDR2 YYDKDF (reference sequence). The V and J ends lost 4 bases and 10 bases respectively, with 11 bases between them.

The gene calls are TRBV7-9 and TRBJ2-1, with 8 bases fitting TRBD1. J gave up 9 bases and V 1 base, and 11 bases lay outside the gene matches. This CDR3 spans 16 amino acids. Germline V gene sequence: CDR1 SEHNR, CDR2 FQNEAQ (reference sequence). DNA of the CDR3: TGTGCCAGCAGCTTAGGTACAGACCCAGGGGGCAGTGAGCAGTTCTTC. Amino acids: CASSLGTDPGGSEQFF.

This clonotype was counted between two and nine times. The V and J genes are TRBV6-6 and TRBJ2-5; D unclear. V lost 0 bases to trimming and J lost 5 bases, with 16 bases between them. The CDR3 is 16 residues long. Germline V gene sequence: CDR1 MNHNY, CDR2 SVGAGI (reference sequence). The CDR3 here is CASSYSPVVSLETQYF. As DNA, the CDR3 is TGTGCCAGCAGTTACTCCCCGGTGGTCAGTTTGGAGACCCAGTACTTC.

The chain links TRBV12-3 or TRBV12-4 to TRBJ1-4; 10 positions match TRBD1. This CDR3 is 17 amino acids long. The V gene end was trimmed by 6 bases and the J gene end by 3 bases; junction bases not matched to a gene: 10. The CDR3 DNA is TGTGCCAGCAGCTTAAGGGGACAGGGGATGGCTAATGAAAAACTGTTTTTT. Protein: CASSLRGQGMANEKLFF.

In regard to this clonotype: Germline and junction disagree at one end, which may indicate a read error. The rearrangement links TRBV7-9 to TRBJ2-3, with D hard to call. The CDR3 sequence is 10 residues long. Germline V gene data show CDR1 as SEHNR and CDR2 as FQNEAQ (reference sequence). For the CDR3, the DNA is TGTGCCAGCAGGTTAGATACGCAGTATTTT. Translation: CASRLDTQYF.

The chain has TRBV5-1 and TRBJ2-1, with TRBD2 matching over 7 bases. Trimming at V came to 8 bases and at J to 7 bases, leaving 12 bases not matched to a gene. Germline CDR1 is SGHRS and CDR2 is YFSETQ. CDR3 length: 14 residues. CDR3: CARNYAGDLNEQFF. The CDR3 nucleotides read TGCGCCAGAAACTACGCGGGAGATTTAAATGAGCAGTTCTTC. The variable domain in full, completed from reference TRBV5-1 and TRBJ2-1, reads KAGVTQTPRYLIKTRGQQVTLSCSPISGHRSVSWYQQTPGQGLQFLFEYFSETQRNKGNFPGRFSGRQFSNSRSEMNVSTLELGDSALYLCARNYAGDLNEQFFGPGTRLTVL.

This chain links TRBV5-1 with TRBJ1-1, with 9 bases fitting TRBD1. This CDR3 region has 15 residues. Per the germline V gene, CDR1 is SGHRS and CDR2 is YFSETQ. The V gene end was trimmed by 3 bases and the J gene end by 2 bases; junction bases not matched to a gene: 5. As DNA, the CDR3 is TGCGCCAGCAGCTACGGGACAGGGAAAAACACTGAAGCTTTCTTT. As protein: CASSYGTGKNTEAFF.

This chain links TRBV11-2 with TRBJ2-2; 9 positions match TRBD1. From germline, CDR1 is SGHAT and CDR2 FQNNGV. The CDR3 is made up of 15 amino acids. The V and J ends lost 6 bases and 5 bases, in that order; junction bases with no gene match: 7. The CDR3 sequence: CASRQQGAGTGELFF. The CDR3 nucleotides read TGTGCCAGCAGACAACAGGGGGCCGGGACCGGGGAGCTGTTTTTT.

The V gene is TRBV3-1, the J gene TRBJ2-2, with 8 bases aligning to TRBD2. Germline assignment: CDR1 LGHDT and CDR2 YNNKEL (reference sequence). The CDR3 runs 14 residues. The trim removed 4 bases at V and 7 bases at J, leaving 5 bases unmatched. The CDR3 DNA is TGTGCCAGCAGCCGGCGGGAGGTCTACGGGGAGCTGTTTTTT. It specifies CASSRREVYGELFF.

This clonotype was counted at least ten times. This chain joins TRBV4-1 and TRBJ1-5, with 12 bases identical to TRBD1. Germline assignment: CDR1 MGHRA and CDR2 YSYEKL. Trimming at V came to 4 bases and at J to 5 bases, leaving 9 bases not matched to a gene. This CDR3 comprises 17 residues. In DNA form, the CDR3 reads TGCGCCAGCAGCCCTATTGGGACAGGGGGCGAAGATCAGCCCCAGCATTTT. Amino acid sequence: CASSPIGTGGEDQPQHF.

The table lists this clonotype with many counts. V and J are TRBV25-1 and TRBJ1-6; 7 positions agree with TRBD1. CDR1 and CDR2 (germline): MGHDK, SYGVNS. V lost 2 bases, J lost 7 bases, and 5 bases stayed unmatched. CDR3 length: 15 residues. In DNA form, the CDR3 reads TGTGCCAGCAGTGAAGGGAAGGGGGCAAATTCACCCCTCCACTTT. The encoded protein is CASSEGKGANSPLHF.

The genes are TRBV5-1 and TRBJ2-6; D unclear. CDR1 and CDR2 (germline): SGHRS, YFSETQ. V was cut by 0 bases and J by 2 bases, with 9 bases left in between. The CDR3 is 16 residues long. This chain's CDR3 is CASSLGLGPGANVLTF. The CDR3 region has the DNA TGCGCCAGCAGCTTGGGCTTGGGCCCTGGGGCCAACGTCCTGACTTTC.

This clonotype appeared a few times. The chain couples TRBV5-1 to TRBJ1-5; no reliable D call. This CDR3 is built from 16 residues. The V end lost 0 bases, the J end lost 0 bases, and 10 bases lay between the germline ends. In germline, CDR1 is SGHRS, CDR2 YFSETQ. CDR3 DNA: TGCGCCAGCAGCTTGGAAGGCCTCTATAGCAATCAGCCCCAGCATTTT. Translation: CASSLEGLYSNQPQHF. The variable domain in full, with the rest retrieved from reference TRBV5-1 and TRBJ1-5, is KAGVTQTPRYLIKTRGQQVTLSCSPISGHRSVSWYQQTPGQGLQFLFEYFSETQRNKGNFPGRFSGRQFSNSRSEMNVSTLELGDSALYLCASSLEGLYSNQPQHFGDGTRLSIL.

The V and J genes are TRBV5-6 and TRBJ2-7, with unresolved D. Germline CDR1 is SGHDT and CDR2 is YYEEEE. V lost 3 bases, J lost 2 bases, and 9 bases lay in between. The CDR3 length is 13 residues. In DNA, the CDR3 is TGTGCCAGCAGCTCGAGTGAGACCTACGAGCAGTACGTC. This gives the protein CASSSSETYEQYV.

This clonotype turned up a few times. This chain links TRBV5-1 with TRBJ1-1, with D hard to call. V lost 7 bases and J 0 bases, leaving 10 bases between the germline ends. The length of the CDR3 is 13 residues. The germline V gene encodes CDR1 SGHRS and CDR2 YFSETQ. The CDR3 loop reads CASGSLLNTEAFF. The CDR3 bases are TGCGCCAGCGGCTCCCTTTTGAACACTGAAGCTTTCTTT.

The CDR3 DNA follows: TGTGCCAGCAGTTTTCTCTCCGGGAGCGGCGAGCAGTACTTC. It yields the protein CASSFLSGSGEQYF. The chain combines TRBV12-3 or TRBV12-4 with TRBJ2-7; tentatively, D is TRBD2 (6 bases). This CDR3 spans 14 amino acids. V was cut by 3 bases and J by 6 bases, with 15 bases left in between.

This clonotype has more than one count but fewer than ten. The V and J genes are TRBV11-3 and TRBJ2-2, with D perhaps matching TRBD2 (5 bases). Trimming shortened V by 6 bases and J by 7 bases, and 15 bases separated the two germline ends. There are 14 residues in the CDR3. Looked up from germline, CDR1 is SGHNT and CDR2 is YENEEA. CDR3 DNA: TGTGCCAGCAGAGGGAAAGGACTGAGCGGGGAGCTGTTTTTT. Residues: CASRGKGLSGELFF. The full variable domain, its missing parts supplied by reference TRBV11-3 and TRBJ2-2, is EAGVVQSPRYKIIEKKQPVAFWCNPISGHNTLYWYLQNLGQGPELLIRYENEEAVDDSQLPKDRFSAERLKGVDSTLKIQPAELGDSAVYLCASRGKGLSGELFFGEGSRLTVL.

This clonotype was seen a few times. The J gene is TRBJ2-1, the V gene TRBV14; TRBD2 aligns across 7 bases. The CDR3 sequence is 14 residues long. V lost 0 bases to trimming and J lost 9 bases; unmatched junction nucleotides: 5. Germline V CDR1 and CDR2: SGHDN, FVKESK. CDR3 coding DNA: TGTGCCAGCAGCCAAGATCTGGGACTACTTGAGCAGTTCTTC. Translating gives CASSQDLGLLEQFF.

The J gene is TRBJ2-1, the V gene TRBV20-1; 7 bases agree with TRBD2. V gave up 5 bases and J gave up 10 bases; unmatched junction bases: 20. Germline V gene sequence: CDR1 DFQATT, CDR2 SNEGSKA (reference sequence). The CDR3 has 16 amino acids. This CDR3 is CSAGNPERAGEWEQFF. CDR3 in DNA: TGCAGTGCTGGAAACCCGGAGAGGGCGGGAGAGTGGGAGCAGTTCTTC.

This clonotype was seen a few times. This rearrangement joins TRBV5-1 to TRBJ2-3; D is possibly TRBD2 (5 bases). This CDR3 region has 13 residues. CDR1 and CDR2 (germline): SGHRS, YFSETQ. V was trimmed by 1 base and J by 6 bases, leaving 9 bases between them. This CDR3 is CASSLIGEDTQYF. As DNA, the CDR3 is TGCGCCAGCAGCTTGATTGGGGAGGATACGCAGTATTTT.

This clonotype showed up just a few times. The genes are TRBV5-1 and TRBJ2-1, with 8 bases lining up with TRBD2. The V gene's germline CDR1 is SGHRS and CDR2 YFSETQ. The V and J ends lost 5 bases and 5 bases, in that order; junction bases with no gene match: 9. The length of the CDR3 is 15 residues. CDR3 bases: TGCGCCAGCAGACGGGAGGGAGCGTCCCACAATGAGCAGTTCTTC. Protein: CASRREGASHNEQFF.

This clonotype was seen more than once but under ten times. The chain employs TRBV6-4 and TRBJ2-7; 7 bases align to TRBD2. Germline V gene sequence: CDR1 MRHNA, CDR2 SNTAGT. V was pared by 0 bases and J by 3 bases, with 26 bases of the junction left unmatched. CDR3 length: 22 residues. CDR3 bases: TGTGCCAGCAGTGACTCGGGGCAGACTAGCTCGACCGATCGCGGGGTTTTCTACGAGCAGTACGTC. This translates into CASSDSGQTSSTDRGVFYEQYV.

This clonotype was found a few times. The chain has TRBV2 and TRBJ2-2, with a weak D call TRBD1 (7 bases). Germline V CDR1 and CDR2: SNHLY, FYNNEI. The CDR3 is made up of 15 amino acids. V was pared by 7 bases and J by 2 bases, with 14 bases between. CDR3 sequence reads: CASNRQGGNTGELFF. The CDR3, as DNA: TGTGCCAGCAATCGTCAGGGGGGCAACACCGGGGAGCTGTTTTTT.